These 26 T cell receptor beta chains came from one sample sequenced in a study of cytomegalovirus exposure and HLA in healthy donors. Primers for the PCR totalled 60 Vbeta and 13 Jbeta. The assay was immunoSEQ multiplex PCR, and TCRdb's table has in-frame clones only and misses some. This sample carries around 130,000 clones, over 65% of them seen once, and the ten largest clones take 1.2%. Sequenced sample: PBMCs. The receptors derive from a man between 50 and 59 years old in good health and CMV-seronegative.

The chain links TRBV10-3 to TRBJ2-1; a weak D match, TRBD2 (7 bases). V lost 6 bases and J lost 5, with 14 bases in between. CDR1 is ENHRY, CDR2 SYGVKD, per germline. The CDR3 is 14 amino acids. The CDR3 DNA is TGTGCCATCAGCCAAGCGGGACAAAACAATGAGCAGTTCTTC. Its translation: CAISQAGQNNEQFF.

V is TRBV9 and J is TRBJ2-7, with 9 bases identical to TRBD2. The CDR3 has 15 residues. Trimming cost V 2 bases and J 5 bases; bases outside gene matches: 8. CDR1 is SGDLS and CDR2 is YYNGEE in the germline V gene. The CDR3 spells CASSVRAGGPHEQYF. The CDR3 DNA reads as TGTGCCAGCAGCGTTAGGGCGGGAGGGCCCCACGAGCAGTACTTC.

The chain joins TRBV18 to TRBJ1-2, with 8 bases lining up with TRBD1. The ends lost 0 bases at V and 0 bases at J; junction bases unmatched: 6. Germline lookup yields CDR1 KGHSH and CDR2 LQKENI. This CDR3 contains 17 residues. The CDR3 is CASSPPGQALTNYGYTF. The DNA of the CDR3 is TGTGCCAGCTCACCACCGGGACAGGCATTAACTAACTATGGCTACACCTTC.

The chain has TRBV25-1 and TRBJ2-1, with 10 nucleotides matching TRBD2. There are 14 residues in the CDR3. The V gene end was trimmed by 8 bases and the J gene end by 4 bases; junction bases not matched to a gene: 5. CDR1 is MGHDK, CDR2 SYGVNS, per germline. The CDR3 DNA follows: TGTGCCAGCTCACGGACTAGCGGATACAATGAGCAGTTCTTC. It translates to CASSRTSGYNEQFF.

The CDR3: CASRLAGGPQETQYF. As DNA, the CDR3 is TGTGCCAGCAGACTAGCGGGAGGCCCCCAAGAGACCCAGTACTTC. V is TRBV27 and J is TRBJ2-5; 12 bases agree with TRBD2. CDR3 length equals 15 residues. Per germline, CDR1 MNHEY and CDR2 SMNVEV (reference sequence). J lost 1 base, V lost 6 bases, and 3 bases had no gene match.

Only a few counts were recorded for this clone. The rearrangement joins TRBV7-2 to TRBJ2-1; 11 bases are shared with TRBD1. This CDR3 region has 15 residues. The V gene end was trimmed by 5 bases and the J gene end by 5 bases; junction bases not matched to a gene: 5. Per the germline V gene, CDR1 is SGHTA and CDR2 is FQGNSA. The CDR3, as DNA: TGTGCCAGCAGCATAGGACAGGGGGCCCACAATGAGCAGTTCTTC. Translated: CASSIGQGAHNEQFF.

The V call is TRBV19, the J call TRBJ2-1, with 13 bases identical to TRBD2. The length of the CDR3 is 16 residues. Per the germline V gene, CDR1 is LNHDA and CDR2 is SQIVND (reference sequence). With V trimmed by 5 bases and J by 8 bases, 9 bases remained unmatched. CDR3 loop: CASSRRTSGSGDEQFF. In nucleotides, the CDR3 is TGTGCCAGTAGTCGGCGGACTAGCGGGAGTGGGGATGAGCAGTTCTTC.

The chain couples TRBV10-3 to TRBJ2-7; possible D gene TRBD2, 5 bases. V dropped 6 bases and J dropped 4 bases, with 19 bases sitting between them. The CDR3 extends over 15 amino acids. CDR1 ENHRY and CDR2 SYGVKD come from the germline V gene. The CDR3 here is CAIRKEELRGYEQYF. CDR3 in DNA: TGTGCCATCAGAAAGGAGGAACTTCGTGGGTACGAGCAGTACTTC.

This chain connects TRBV28 to TRBJ2-5; D gene unclear. Trimming left V 2 bases short and J 1 base short, with 8 bases between. CDR3 length equals 14 residues. CDR1 is MDHEN, CDR2 SYDVKM, per germline. The CDR3 region has the DNA TGTGCCAGCAGTTTAGCCGGTGCCCAAGAGACCCAGTACTTC. As protein: CASSLAGAQETQYF.

This clone turned up a few times. The chain recombines TRBV19 with TRBJ2-1; 7 bases are a match to TRBD2. Per the germline V gene, CDR1 is LNHDA and CDR2 is SQIVND (reference sequence). V shed 3 bases and J 7 bases; nucleotides not matched to a gene: 12. This CDR3 is 16 amino acids long. CDR3 loop: CASSILSVREMNEQFF. CDR3 DNA sequence: TGTGCCAGTAGTATCTTGTCCGTGCGGGAGATGAATGAGCAGTTCTTC. Full variable domain (missing parts from reference TRBV19 and TRBJ2-1): DGGITQSPKYLFRKEGQNVTLSCEQNLNHDAMYWYRQDPGQGLRLIYYSQIVNDFQKGDIAEGYSVSREKKESFPLTVTSAQKNPTAFYLCASSILSVREMNEQFFGPGTRLTVL.

The chain has TRBV9 and TRBJ1-2, with a weak D call TRBD1 (5 bases). Germline loops: CDR1 SGDLS, CDR2 YYNGEE. V gave up 4 bases and J gave up 2 bases, with 15 bases separating them. CDR3 length equals 15 residues. CDR3 region: CASSCSVGGNYGYTF. In nucleotides, the CDR3 is TGTGCCAGCAGCTGTAGCGTTGGGGGGAACTATGGCTACACCTTC.

This clone was seen just once. The V and J genes are TRBV18 and TRBJ1-5; D might be TRBD1 (5 bases). Germline lookup yields CDR1 KGHSH and CDR2 LQKENI. The CDR3 contains 14 residues. Trimming stripped 4 bases from V and 6 bases from J, with 13 bases between. The CDR3 loop reads CASSLEEGRQPQHF. CDR3 nucleotide sequence: TGTGCCAGCTCACTAGAGGAGGGGCGTCAGCCCCAGCATTTT.

This clone has more than one count but fewer than ten. The gene calls are TRBV29-1 and TRBJ2-1; the match to TRBD2 covers 8 bases. Germline CDR1 and CDR2: SQVTM and ANQGSEA. This CDR3 spans 15 amino acids. The ends lost 3 bases at V and 3 bases at J; junction bases unmatched: 7. This chain's CDR3 is CSVDVGAGDYNEQFF. DNA of the CDR3: TGCAGCGTTGATGTTGGAGCGGGAGACTACAATGAGCAGTTCTTC.

This sequence joins TRBV6-1 and TRBJ1-5, with TRBD1 as a possible D gene (6 bases). There are 16 residues in the CDR3. The germline V gene encodes CDR1 MNHNS and CDR2 SASEGT. V dropped 3 bases and J dropped 3 bases, with 15 bases sitting between them. The CDR3 DNA sequence: TGTGCCAGCAGTGATACGCGTACAGGGCCCAATCAGCCCCAGCATTTT. This gives the protein CASSDTRTGPNQPQHF.

This rearrangement joins TRBV28 to TRBJ2-3; D gene ambiguous. The CDR3 totals 14 residues. V lost 2 bases to trimming and J lost 1 base, with 7 bases between them. Germline CDR1 is MDHEN and CDR2 is SYDVKM. CDR3 residues: CASSLIQGTDTQYF. For the CDR3, the DNA is TGTGCCAGCAGTTTAATCCAGGGCACAGATACGCAGTATTTT.

This clone was recorded once. The chain links TRBV2 to TRBJ1-1; D possibly corresponds to TRBD1 (5 bases). The V end lost 3 bases, the J end lost 7 bases, and 15 bases lay between the germline ends. CDR3 size: 14 residues. CDR1 and CDR2 (germline): SNHLY, FYNNEI. The CDR3 bases are TGTGCCAGCAGTGAGGAGATGGGGCACAATGAAGCTTTCTTT. Translating gives CASSEEMGHNEAFF.

The V and J genes are TRBV10-2 and TRBJ2-7; D may be TRBD2 (6 bases). The CDR3 totals 14 residues. Germline V gives CDR1 WSHSY, CDR2 SAAADI. V was shortened by 2 bases and J by 7 bases, with 15 bases between the two germline ends. CDR3 residues: CASSERFARGEQYF. CDR3 DNA: TGCGCCAGCAGTGAGAGATTCGCGCGGGGAGAGCAGTACTTC.

The chain employs TRBV5-4 and TRBJ2-5, with D possibly matching TRBD2 (6 bases). This CDR3 comprises 13 residues. Trimming stripped 5 bases from V and 2 bases from J, with 10 bases between. Germline assignment: CDR1 SGHNT and CDR2 YYREEE (reference sequence). The CDR3 spells CASRLAGQETQYF. The CDR3 region has the DNA TGTGCCAGCAGACTCGCGGGGCAAGAGACCCAGTACTTC.

The CDR3 region is CASSTGGQDSPLHF. The CDR3 bases are TGCGCCAGCAGTACGGGGGGCCAGGATTCACCCCTCCACTTT. The chain carries TRBV5-1 and TRBJ1-6, with TRBD1 as a possible D gene (6 bases). The CDR3 loop spans 14 amino acids. Germline CDR1 SGHRS, CDR2 YFSETQ. The V and J ends lost 5 bases and 8 bases respectively, with 14 bases between them.

The V call is TRBV18, the J call TRBJ1-5, with 9 bases identical to TRBD1. Trimming cost V 4 bases and J 5 bases; bases outside gene matches: 6. CDR1 is KGHSH, CDR2 LQKENI, per germline. This CDR3 contains 15 residues. In DNA, the CDR3 is TGTGCCAGCTCACGCGGGACAGGGTTGGATCAGCCCCAGCATTTT. Translated, it gives CASSRGTGLDQPQHF.

This clone was recorded a few times. This chain joins TRBV10-2 and TRBJ2-7; 9 positions match TRBD1. After removal of 4 bases from V and 5 bases from J, the junction contained 9 bases not matched to a gene. Looked up from germline, CDR1 is WSHSY and CDR2 is SAAADI. The CDR3 length is 15 residues. CDR3 residues: CASSGPGQGLNEQYF. The CDR3 coding sequence is TGCGCCAGCAGTGGGCCGGGACAGGGTCTAAACGAGCAGTACTTC.

This clone was counted only a few times. The genes are TRBV28 and TRBJ1-5; 9 bases are a match to TRBD1. The germline V gene has CDR1 MDHEN and CDR2 SYDVKM. The CDR3 has 20 residues. V shed 4 bases and J 2 bases; nucleotides not matched to a gene: 18. The DNA of the CDR3 is TGTGCCAGCAGTTCCCCATGGACAGGGGATTATAGGGTGGGCAATCAGCCCCAGCATTTT. Translating it yields CASSSPWTGDYRVGNQPQHF. The whole variable domain, remainder taken from reference TRBV28 and TRBJ1-5, is DVKVTQSSRYLVKRTGEKVFLECVQDMDHENMFWYRQDPGLGLRLIYFSYDVKMKEKGDIPEGYSVSREKKERFSLILESASTNQTSMYLCASSSPWTGDYRVGNQPQHFGDGTRLSIL.

The chain uses TRBV4-1 and TRBJ2-7; TRBD2 aligns across 7 bases. J gave up 2 bases and V 1 base, and 8 bases lay outside the gene matches. Germline V gene data show CDR1 as MGHRA and CDR2 as YSYEKL. The CDR3 has 16 residues. The CDR3 DNA follows: TGCGCCAGCAGCCAAGGTGGAGGACTAGGACCCTACGAGCAGTACTTC. Protein: CASSQGGGLGPYEQYF.

The chain combines TRBV5-1 with TRBJ2-3; D unclear. Trimming took 4 bases from V and 3 from J, leaving 9 bases between them. The CDR3 has 13 residues. Germline V CDR1 and CDR2: SGHRS, YFSETQ. CDR3 nucleotide sequence: TGCGCCAGCAGCCCGGCGAGGACAGATACGCAGTATTTT. It codes for CASSPARTDTQYF.

This clone has a handful of counts. The CDR3 is CASSVARGNEQFF. CDR3 sequence (DNA): TGTGCCAGCAGTGTGGCTAGGGGGAATGAGCAGTTCTTC. V and J are TRBV28 and TRBJ2-1; perhaps TRBD1 as D (6 bases). V lost 5 bases to trimming and J lost 7 bases, with 12 bases between them. The CDR3 contains 13 residues. Germline CDR1 reads MDHEN; CDR2 reads SYDVKM.

V is TRBV18 and J is TRBJ1-3, with D perhaps matching TRBD1 (5 bases). CDR3 length: 16 residues. Per germline, CDR1 KGHSH and CDR2 LQKENI. V lost 2 bases, J lost 0 bases, and 11 bases lay in between. CDR3 amino acids: CASSPTGYDSGNTIYF. CDR3 in DNA: TGTGCCAGCTCACCAACAGGCTACGACTCTGGAAACACCATATATTTT.